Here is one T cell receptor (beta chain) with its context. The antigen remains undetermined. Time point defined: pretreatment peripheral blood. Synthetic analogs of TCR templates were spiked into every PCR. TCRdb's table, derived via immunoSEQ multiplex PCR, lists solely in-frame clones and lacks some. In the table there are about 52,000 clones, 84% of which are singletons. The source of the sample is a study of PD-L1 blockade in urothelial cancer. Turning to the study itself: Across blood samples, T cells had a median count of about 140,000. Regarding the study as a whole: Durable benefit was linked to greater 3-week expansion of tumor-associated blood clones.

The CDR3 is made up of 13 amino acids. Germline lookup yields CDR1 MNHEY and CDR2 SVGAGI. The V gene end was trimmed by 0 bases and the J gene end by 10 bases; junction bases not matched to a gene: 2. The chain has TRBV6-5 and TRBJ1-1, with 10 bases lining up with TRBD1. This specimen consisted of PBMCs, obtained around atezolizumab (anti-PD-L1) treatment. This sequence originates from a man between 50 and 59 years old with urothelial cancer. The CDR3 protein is CASSYSGDRGAFF. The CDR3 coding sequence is TGTGCCAGCAGTTACTCGGGGGACAGGGGAGCTTTCTTT.